The subject of this entry is one T cell receptor beta chain. The specificity of this receptor is unknown. Per-base qualities were not stored, and no clone one base away is much larger. This entry comes from a study of blood T cells in healthy people across ages (dated by TCRdb to about 2015). Background on the whole study: In model experiments, template switching captured roughly one uniquely barcoded TCR beta cDNA molecule for every two T cells. To track age-related changes in TCR beta repertoire diversity, the study relied on deep sequencing normalized with unique cDNA molecular identifiers. The donors were split into four age groups: young (average roughly 15 years), middle-aged (more than 35), aged (more than 55) and long-lived (more than 80). For two donors (one aged 18 to 30 and one aged 80 or older), the study analyzed two additional independent replicas of 1 million unique cDNA reads from the same blood draw. Here is what the overall study found, with its caveats: Observed TCR beta diversity correlated strongly with the percentage of naive T cells measured by flow cytometry. Observed TCR beta diversity per million T cells fell roughly linearly with age, and a significant reduction was already apparent by age about 43. Because donor CMV infection status was unknown, age-related changes in expanded clonotypes were potentially confounded. The long-lived group showed more naive CD4+ T cells, fewer expanded clones and increased TCR diversity than the aged group, suggesting age selection. Since profiling was done on bulk unsorted PBMCs, naive and antigen-experienced compartments could not be conclusively compared. Estimates of total diversity based on one million sequenced T cells were considered lower bounds and underestimates.

Systemically healthy Caucasian individuals from Russia, roughly 40 in total and aged roughly 6 to 100 years, were included as donors. Approximately 9.3 milliliters of peripheral blood were collected from each donor into EDTA-treated Vacutainer tubes. Ficoll-Paque density-gradient centrifugation was used to isolate PBMCs, with at least 6.5 million per sample. Total RNA was extracted from PBMCs with Trizol reagent, with at least 5.5 micrograms obtained per sample. Naive CD45RAhigh/CD27high T cell percentages were measured by flow cytometry on a PBMC aliquot from every donor. Libraries were made using 5' RACE. The listed sequencing device is Illumina HiSeq 2500. A second roughly 6 to 11 cycle PCR used a sample-barcoded 5' primer and a J-beta primer mix. A template-switch 5' adaptor carrying 12 random nucleotides introduced a unique molecular identifier onto each TCR beta cDNA molecule. Each sample yielded at least 3 million CDR3-containing paired-end reads. All of the RNA was converted into first-strand cDNA using the Mint cDNA synthesis kit, with a TRBC-specific oligonucleotide serving as the primer. After uracil-DNA glycosylase treatment, a first 18-cycle PCR used universal primers M1SS and BC2_uni_R on all cDNA. Under the source paper's analysis protocol: Each sample was normalized by randomly selecting 1 million high-quality reads, each carrying a distinct molecular identifier. Reads with shared molecular identifiers were discarded instead of being binned into consensus sequences. MiTCR, with a Q25 quality threshold and the strictest error-elimination algorithm, was used for CDR3 identification, clonotype clustering and error correction. A nonparametric unseen species model with Euler transformation was used to estimate a lower bound on total TCR beta diversity. The public sequencing data were trimmed at Q25 with fastp and processed into clonotypes with MiXCR by TCRdb, which kept only in-frame beta chains. Each entry merges the rows of one CDR3 protein and shows their most common DNA and genes. The V and J calls were determined by TCRdb, not by the authors. The sample contains approximately 800,000 distinct CDR3 sequences, more than 25% of them found a single time. The top ten hold around 2.9% of the sample.

This sample also belongs to another study, concerning T cells of mothers and their children. As the second publication notes: Nine systemically healthy Caucasian individuals, comprising three mothers and their six children, were included as donors. cDNA synthesis consumed the entire amount of extracted RNA, loaded at about 1.5 ug RNA in each 15 ul reaction. Sample barcodes and 2-4 random nucleotides were added via the M1S primer in the second PCR. Over 9.5 million TCR beta CDR3 reads were obtained for each mother, and 3 million to 3.5 million reads were obtained for each child. Thymic selection similarly shapes TCR recombination output in related and unrelated pairs, with minor effect from inherited differences. Normalized repertoire overlap was always found to be slightly, but never significantly, higher in related mother-child pairs than in unrelated mother-child pairs. No persistent microchimeric T cell clones were found, with a detection sensitivity of 85 to 100 clones per million clonotypes. In the study, deep NGS was used to compare the TCR beta repertoires of mothers and children, and features distinguishing related mother-child pairs from unrelated individuals were sought. The mean age was roughly 44 +/- 4 years for the mothers and about 12 +/- 4 years for the children. After adapter ligation was performed with NEBNext reagents, the libraries were sequenced on an Illumina HiSeq 2000 with 100+100 nt paired-end reads. To prevent cross-contamination, the mother and child libraries were prepared one month apart and sequenced in separate runs. For each donor, somewhere between roughly 500,000 and 2,300,000 distinct TCR beta clonotypes were identified. Naive TCR beta clonotypes were estimated from low-frequency clonotypes matched to each donor's FACS-determined naive share, without sorting.

Sequenced input: blood. This sequence originates from a boy between 10 and 17 years old in good health.

CDR3 loop: CSARGGSRAYNSPLHF. The bases are TGCAGTGCTAGAGGAGGGAGCAGGGCTTATAATTCACCCCTCCACTTT. The receptor chain draws on TRBV20-1 and TRBJ1-6; matching of 5 bases hints at TRBD1 as the D gene. According to the germline V gene (reference sequence), CDR1 reads DFQATT and CDR2 reads SNEGSKA. V gives up 1 base and J gives up 4 bases, and the segment between their germline ends measures 14 bases. Reading from cysteine to phenylalanine, the CDR3 counts 16 amino acids. Just CDR3 DNA is preserved here, 48 bases in frame from base 1.